These 9 T cell receptor beta chains originate from one sample sequenced in a study of blood T cell repertoires in COVID-19. Assay used: immunoSEQ multiplex PCR; TCRdb lists only in-frame clones, some missing. The repertoire holds about 46,000 clones, with around four fifths as singletons. The sample taken for sequencing was peripheral blood. Receptors originate from a woman of 80 years or more with acute or convalescent COVID-19.

The V call is TRBV18, the J call TRBJ2-5; TRBD1 matches 9 bases. Unmatched junction bases numbered 14, after V lost 2 bases and J lost 4 bases. There are 18 residues in the CDR3. From germline, CDR1 is KGHSH and CDR2 LQKENI. CDR3 sequence: CASSPRKLGQGAAETQYF. CDR3 DNA sequence: TGTGCCAGCTCACCAAGGAAACTGGGACAGGGTGCGGCAGAGACCCAGTACTTC.

This chain uses TRBV15 with TRBJ1-2; perhaps TRBD1 as D (5 bases). This CDR3 is 15 amino acids long. Trimming stripped 0 bases from V and 5 bases from J, with 13 bases between. Per germline, CDR1 LNHNV and CDR2 YYDKDF (reference sequence). CDR3 in amino acids: CATSREVTASYGYTF. The CDR3 DNA sequence: TGTGCCACCAGCAGAGAGGTGACAGCAAGTTATGGCTACACCTTC.

The V gene is TRBV27, the J gene TRBJ1-4; 8 positions match TRBD1. V gave up 5 bases and J gave up 13 bases; unmatched junction bases: 9. The germline CDR1 and CDR2 sequences are MNHEY and SMNVEV (reference sequence). There are 13 residues in the CDR3. CDR3 bases: TGTGCCAGCAGTCCGAGGACAGGGTTGACACTGTTTTTT. This gives the protein CASSPRTGLTLFF.

The chain recombines TRBV27 with TRBJ2-4; 15 bases line up with TRBD2. The V gene's germline CDR1 is MNHEY and CDR2 SMNVEV (reference sequence). The V segment lost 4 bases and the J segment 3 bases; nucleotides outside the gene matches: 13. CDR3 length: 20 residues. The CDR3 nucleotides read TGTGCCAGCAGTTCCCGGACTAGCGGGGGGGCCCCATTAGACAAAAACATTCAGTACTTC. This sequence encodes CASSSRTSGGAPLDKNIQYF.

The chain has TRBV6-5 and TRBJ1-2; no reliable D call. V was trimmed by 7 bases and J by 5 bases, leaving 17 bases between them. Germline V gene lookup returns CDR1 MNHEY and CDR2 SVGAGI. This CDR3 contains 14 residues. The CDR3 here is CASTRGSTQYGYTF. CDR3 coding DNA: TGTGCCAGCACGCGGGGTTCCACTCAATATGGCTACACCTTC.

This sequence joins TRBV14 and TRBJ2-1; TRBD2 matches 9 bases. J was trimmed by 3 bases and V by 4 bases; bases with no gene match: 7. Germline CDR1 reads SGHDN; CDR2 reads FVKESK. The CDR3 consists of 16 residues. The chain's CDR3 is CASSPQRGVRYNEQFF. The CDR3 nucleotides read TGTGCCAGCAGCCCCCAGCGGGGGGTGCGCTACAATGAGCAGTTCTTC.

This clone was detected only a few times. V usage is TRBV6-1 and J usage is TRBJ2-5; 8 positions match TRBD1. The ends lost 3 bases at V and 3 bases at J; junction bases unmatched: 3. CDR3 length: 14 residues. From germline, CDR1 is MNHNS and CDR2 SASEGT. CDR3 nucleotides: TGTGCCAGCAGTGAGGGACAGGAAAAAGAGACCCAGTACTTC. Translating it yields CASSEGQEKETQYF.

The rearrangement joins TRBV11-1 to TRBJ2-2; the D is unclear. The CDR3 contains 13 residues. The germline V gene encodes CDR1 SGHAT and CDR2 FQDESV (reference sequence). The ends were cut back, 7 bases at V and 7 bases at J, with 13 bases in the middle. CDR3 bases: TGTGCCAGCAACCGCGGTGGTATCGGGGAGCTGTTTTTT. This gives the protein CASNRGGIGELFF.

This clone was detected only a few times. The J gene is TRBJ1-2, the V gene TRBV24-1; 7 positions match TRBD1. With 4 bases clipped from V and 8 bases from J, the junction kept 9 bases outside the gene matches. CDR3 size: 14 residues. Germline V gives CDR1 KGHDR, CDR2 SFDVKD. CDR3 in amino acids: CATSEDTSGGGYTF. As DNA, the CDR3 is TGTGCCACCAGTGAGGACACCTCAGGGGGAGGCTACACCTTC.